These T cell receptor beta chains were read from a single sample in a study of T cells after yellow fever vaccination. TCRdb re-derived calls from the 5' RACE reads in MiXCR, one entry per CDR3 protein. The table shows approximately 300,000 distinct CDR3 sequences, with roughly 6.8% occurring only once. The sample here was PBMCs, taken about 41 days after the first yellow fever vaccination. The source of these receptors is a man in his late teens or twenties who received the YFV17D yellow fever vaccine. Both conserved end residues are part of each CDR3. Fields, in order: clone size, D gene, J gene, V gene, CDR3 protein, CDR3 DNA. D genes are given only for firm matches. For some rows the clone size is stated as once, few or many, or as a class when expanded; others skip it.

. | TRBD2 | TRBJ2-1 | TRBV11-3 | CASSSTSGSRMEQFF | TGTGCCAGCAGTTCGACTAGCGGGTCCCGGATGGAGCAGTTCTTC
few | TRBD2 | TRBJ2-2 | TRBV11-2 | CASSSPVSGGANTGELFF | TGTGCCAGCAGCTCTCCTGTTAGCGGGGGGGCGAACACCGGGGAGCTGTTTTTT
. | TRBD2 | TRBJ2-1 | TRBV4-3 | CASSHVLAGDSYNEQFF | TGCGCCAGCAGCCACGTCTTAGCGGGGGACTCCTACAATGAGCAGTTCTTC
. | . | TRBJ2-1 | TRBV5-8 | CASSLSLGLIYNEQFF | TGTGCCAGCAGCCTGAGCCTGGGGCTAATCTACAATGAGCAGTTCTTC
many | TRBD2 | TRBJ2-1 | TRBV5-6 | CASSLGLGLAAGEQFF | TGTGCCAGCAGCTTGGGGTTAGGACTAGCCGCTGGTGAGCAGTTCTTC
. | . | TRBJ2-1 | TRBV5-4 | CASSLLLSSREQFF | TGTGCCAGCAGCTTGCTATTAAGTTCTAGGGAGCAGTTCTTC
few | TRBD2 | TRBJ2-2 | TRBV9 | CASSRRGGTGELFF | TGTGCCAGCAGTAGGCGGGGGGGCACCGGGGAGCTGTTTTTT
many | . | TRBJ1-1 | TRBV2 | CASRLGNMNTEAFF | TGTGCCAGCAGACTCGGCAACATGAACACTGAAGCTTTCTTT
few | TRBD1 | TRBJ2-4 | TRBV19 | CASSIGGTGFKNIQYF | TGTGCCAGTAGTATAGGGGGGACAGGGTTCAAAAACATTCAGTACTTC
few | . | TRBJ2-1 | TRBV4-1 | CASSQDFVTIRFGKEQFF | TGCGCCAGCAGCCAAGATTTCGTGACTATTCGCTTCGGGAAAGAGCAGTTCTTC
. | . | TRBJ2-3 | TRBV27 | CASSVRPTDRQYF | TGTGCCAGCAGTGTCAGGCCCACAGATAGGCAGTATTTT
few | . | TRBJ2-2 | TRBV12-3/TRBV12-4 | CASSLRDSRNTGELFF | TGTGCCAGCAGTTTACGTGACAGCAGGAACACCGGGGAGCTGTTTTTT
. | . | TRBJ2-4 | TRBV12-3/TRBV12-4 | CASLEGAKNIQYF | TGTGCCAGCTTGGAGGGTGCCAAAAACATTCAGTACTTC
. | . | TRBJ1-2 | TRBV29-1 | CSVNRDYGYTF | TGCAGCGTTAACAGGGACTATGGCTACACCTTC
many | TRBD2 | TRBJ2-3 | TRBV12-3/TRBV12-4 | CASSLSSGGASDTQYF | TGTGCCAGCAGTCTCTCTAGCGGGGGGGCTTCAGATACGCAGTATTTT
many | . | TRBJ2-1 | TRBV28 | CASSLIASYNEQFF | TGTGCCAGCAGTTTAATAGCTTCCTACAATGAGCAGTTCTTC
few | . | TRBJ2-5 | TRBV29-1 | CSVPDSVPGTQYF | TGCAGCGTACCGGACTCCGTACCGGGGACCCAGTACTTC
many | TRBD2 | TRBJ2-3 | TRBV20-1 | CSARLGLAGGRIDTQYF | TGCAGTGCTAGGCTGGGGTTAGCGGGGGGCCGTATAGATACGCAGTATTTT
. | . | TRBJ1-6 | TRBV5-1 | CASSLGTMTGLPSSPLHF | TGCGCCAGCAGCTTGGGAACAATGACGGGTCTCCCCAGCTCACCCCTCCACTTT
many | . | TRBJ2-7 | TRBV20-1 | CSARDPGVRDEQYF | TGCAGTGCTAGAGATCCCGGGGTTCGGGACGAGCAGTACTTC
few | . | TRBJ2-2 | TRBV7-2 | CASSLATGSGELFF | TGTGCCAGCAGCTTAGCTACAGGCTCCGGGGAGCTGTTTTTT
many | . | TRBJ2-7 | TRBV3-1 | CASSQSTGIDYEQYF | TGTGCCAGCAGCCAATCGACAGGCATTGATTACGAGCAGTACTTC
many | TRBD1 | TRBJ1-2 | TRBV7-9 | CASSLMGQPNYGYTF | TGTGCCAGCAGCTTAATGGGACAGCCTAACTATGGCTACACCTTC
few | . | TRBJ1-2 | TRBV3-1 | CASSQGPNGYTF | TGTGCCAGCAGCCAAGGGCCGAATGGCTACACCTTC
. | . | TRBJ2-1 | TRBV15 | CATSTSYEQFF | TGTGCCACCAGCACGAGCTATGAGCAGTTCTTC
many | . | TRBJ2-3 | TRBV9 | CASSVVSRTDTQYF | TGTGCCAGCAGCGTAGTAAGCAGAACAGATACGCAGTATTTT
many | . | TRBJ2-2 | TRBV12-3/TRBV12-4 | CASSAGSGTGELFF | TGTGCCAGCAGTGCCGGGAGCGGGACCGGGGAGCTGTTTTTT
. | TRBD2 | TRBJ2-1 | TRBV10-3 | CAISGVSGGAHEQFF | TGTGCCATCAGTGGTGTCAGCGGGGGGGCTCATGAGCAGTTCTTC
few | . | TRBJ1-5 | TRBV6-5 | CASSYSGGGQPQHF | TGTGCCAGCAGTTACTCGGGGGGTGGGCAGCCCCAGCATTTT
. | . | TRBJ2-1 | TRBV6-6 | CASSSLREQFF | TGTGCCAGCTCTAGCCTTCGTGAGCAGTTCTTC
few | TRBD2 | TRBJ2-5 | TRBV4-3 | CASSQDLAGRQETQYF | TGCGCCAGCAGCCAAGATCTAGCGGGACGCCAAGAGACCCAGTACTTC
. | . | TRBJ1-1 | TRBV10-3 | CAISQAMRETEAFF | TGTGCCATCAGTCAGGCCATGCGGGAGACTGAAGCTTTCTTT
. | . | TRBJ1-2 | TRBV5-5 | CASSLRANSPNYGYTF | TGTGCCAGCAGCTTGCGGGCTAACTCCCCTAACTATGGCTACACCTTC
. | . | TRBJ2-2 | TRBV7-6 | CASSLTLAAGELFF | TGTGCCAGCAGCTTAACCCTCGCGGCCGGGGAGCTGTTTTTT
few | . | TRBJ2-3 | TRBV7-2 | CASSAAPTDTQYF | TGTGCCAGCAGCGCCGCCCCCACAGATACGCAGTATTTT
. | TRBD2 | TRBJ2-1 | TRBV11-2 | CASSFQSVAGGLYNEQFF | TGTGCCAGCAGCTTCCAGTCGGTAGCGGGGGGGCTGTACAATGAGCAGTTCTTC
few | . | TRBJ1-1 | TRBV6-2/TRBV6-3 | CASSYGQAGWGTEAFF | TGTGCCAGCAGTTACGGCCAAGCGGGCTGGGGCACTGAAGCTTTCTTT
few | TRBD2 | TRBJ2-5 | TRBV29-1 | CSGILAGVETQYF | TGCAGCGGGATACTAGCGGGGGTGGAGACCCAGTACTTC
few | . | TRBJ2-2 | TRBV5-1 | CASEARRATGELFF | TGCGCCAGTGAAGCGAGACGAGCCACCGGGGAGCTGTTTTTT
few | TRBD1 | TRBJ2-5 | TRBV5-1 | CASRPDRARETQYF | TGCGCCAGCCGCCCGGACAGGGCGAGAGAGACCCAGTACTTC
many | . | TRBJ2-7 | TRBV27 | CASSWAGTPYEQYF | TGTGCCAGCAGTTGGGCAGGGACTCCCTACGAGCAGTACTTC
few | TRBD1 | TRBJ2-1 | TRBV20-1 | CSAQTGGRRGLHEQFF | TGCAGTGCTCAGACAGGGGGCCGGCGGGGGTTGCATGAGCAGTTCTTC
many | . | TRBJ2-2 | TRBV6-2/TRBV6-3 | CASSYRRLVPITNTGELFF | TGTGCCAGCAGTTACCGCCGACTAGTCCCCATTACGAACACCGGGGAGCTGTTTTTT
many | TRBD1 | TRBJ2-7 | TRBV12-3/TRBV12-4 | CASSFGQGEKVYEQYF | TGTGCCAGCAGTTTCGGACAGGGGGAGAAGGTGTACGAGCAGTACTTC
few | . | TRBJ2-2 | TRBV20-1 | CSGVVSGELFF | TGCAGTGGGGTGGTTAGCGGGGAGCTGTTTTTT
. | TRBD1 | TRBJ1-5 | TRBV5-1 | CASSLTGANSNQPQHF | TGCGCCAGCAGCTTGACAGGGGCTAATAGCAATCAGCCCCAGCATTTT
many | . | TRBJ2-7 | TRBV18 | CASSPKSAYEQYF | TGTGCCAGCTCACCTAAGTCGGCCTACGAGCAGTACTTC
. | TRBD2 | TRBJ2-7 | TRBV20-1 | CSARDWGGSSYEQYF | TGCAGTGCTAGAGATTGGGGGGGGAGCTCCTACGAGCAGTACTTC
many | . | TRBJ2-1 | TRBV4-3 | CASSQGAYNEQFF | TGCGCCAGCAGCCAGGGGGCGTACAATGAGCAGTTCTTC
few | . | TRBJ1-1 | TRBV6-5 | CASSYSPPGANTEAFF | TGTGCCAGCAGTTACTCACCACCGGGAGCGAACACTGAAGCTTTCTTT